This TCR beta chain emerged from a study of cytomegalovirus exposure and HLA in healthy donors. Across the whole study: Of around 400 genotyped donors, 81% grouped in the Caucasian-associated ancestry cluster.

It was with 60 Vbeta and 13 Jbeta primers that the PCR ran. The assay was immunoSEQ multiplex PCR, and TCRdb's table has in-frame clones only and misses some. The sample lists around 200,000 clones, 55% to 65% occurring once. This CDR3 region has 12 residues. J lost 3 bases, V lost 7 bases, and 2 bases had no gene match. In germline, CDR1 is LNHNV, CDR2 YYDKDF (reference sequence). The sequence came from a man aged 35-49 years in good health and CMV-seronegative. This sequence joins TRBV15 and TRBJ2-5; TRBD2 aligns across 7 bases. The sequenced sample consisted of PBMCs. CDR3 loop: CATNRGEETQYF. The CDR3 DNA sequence: TGTGCCACCAACCGGGGGGAAGAGACCCAGTACTTC. Full variable domain (missing parts from reference TRBV15 and TRBJ2-5): DAMVIQNPRYQVTQFGKPVTLSCSQTLNHNVMYWYQQKSSQAPKLLFHYYDKDFNNEADTPDNFQSRRPNTSFCFLDIRSPGLGDTAMYLCATNRGEETQYFGPGTRLLVL.